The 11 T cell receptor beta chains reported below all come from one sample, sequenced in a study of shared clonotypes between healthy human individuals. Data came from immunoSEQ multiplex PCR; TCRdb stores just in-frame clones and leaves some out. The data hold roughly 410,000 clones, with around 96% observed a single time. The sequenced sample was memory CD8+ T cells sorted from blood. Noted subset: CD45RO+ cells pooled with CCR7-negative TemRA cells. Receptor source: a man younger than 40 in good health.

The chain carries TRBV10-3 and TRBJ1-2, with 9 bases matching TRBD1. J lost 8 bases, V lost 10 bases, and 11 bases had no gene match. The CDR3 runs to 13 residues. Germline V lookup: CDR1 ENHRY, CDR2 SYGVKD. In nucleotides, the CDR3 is TGTGCCAGCTCCGGGACAGGGACAGTGGGCTACACCTTC. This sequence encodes CASSGTGTVGYTF.

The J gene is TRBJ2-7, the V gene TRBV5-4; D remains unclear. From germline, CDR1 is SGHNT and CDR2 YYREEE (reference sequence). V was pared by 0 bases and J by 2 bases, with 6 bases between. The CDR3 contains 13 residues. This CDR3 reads CASSLDLAYEQYF. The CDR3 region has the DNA TGTGCCAGCAGCTTGGATCTCGCCTACGAGCAGTACTTC.

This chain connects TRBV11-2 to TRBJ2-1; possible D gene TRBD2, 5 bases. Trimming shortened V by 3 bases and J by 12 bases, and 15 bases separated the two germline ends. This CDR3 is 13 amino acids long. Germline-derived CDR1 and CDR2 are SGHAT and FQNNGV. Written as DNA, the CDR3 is TGTGCCAGCAGCTTGGAGGTTAGGGTTGGGCAGTTCTTC. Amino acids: CASSLEVRVGQFF.

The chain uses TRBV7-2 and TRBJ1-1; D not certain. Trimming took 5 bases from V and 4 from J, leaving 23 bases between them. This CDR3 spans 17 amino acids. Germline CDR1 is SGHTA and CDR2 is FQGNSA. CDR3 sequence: CASSPTSPGRAGTEAFF. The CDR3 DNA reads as TGTGCCAGCAGCCCCACCTCTCCTGGACGGGCTGGCACTGAAGCTTTCTTT.

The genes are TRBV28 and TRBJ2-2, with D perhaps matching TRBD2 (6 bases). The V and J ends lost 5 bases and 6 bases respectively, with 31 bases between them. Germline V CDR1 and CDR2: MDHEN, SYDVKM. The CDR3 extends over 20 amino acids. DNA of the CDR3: TGTGCCAGCAGTGGATTAGCTGGGGACTCGAGCGTATGGGGAGCCGGGGAGCTGTTTTTT. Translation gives CASSGLAGDSSVWGAGELFF.

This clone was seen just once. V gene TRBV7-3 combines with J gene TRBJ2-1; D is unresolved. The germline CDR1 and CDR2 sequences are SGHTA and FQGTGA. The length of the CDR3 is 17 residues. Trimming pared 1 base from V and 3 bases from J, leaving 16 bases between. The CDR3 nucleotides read TGTGCCAGCAGCTTAATAGGTAGCCCCCAAAACTACAATGAGCAGTTCTTC. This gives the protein CASSLIGSPQNYNEQFF.

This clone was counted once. In DNA form, the CDR3 reads TGTGCCAGCAGTGAAGCGACAGATAACTTAGCCAAAAACATTCAGTACTTC. Translating it yields CASSEATDNLAKNIQYF. V usage is TRBV6-1 and J usage is TRBJ2-4; tentatively, D is TRBD1 (5 bases). The V and J ends lost 0 bases and 0 bases respectively, with 12 bases between them. The germline CDR1 and CDR2 sequences are MNHNS and SASEGT. This CDR3 is 17 amino acids long.

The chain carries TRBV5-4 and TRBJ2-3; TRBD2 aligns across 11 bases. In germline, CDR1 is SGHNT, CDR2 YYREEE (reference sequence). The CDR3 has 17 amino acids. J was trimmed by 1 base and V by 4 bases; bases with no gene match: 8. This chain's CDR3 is CASSQLGLAARTDTQYF. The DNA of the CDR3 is TGTGCCAGCAGCCAACTGGGACTAGCGGCCCGCACAGATACGCAGTATTTT. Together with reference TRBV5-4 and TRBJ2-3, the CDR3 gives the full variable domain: ETGVTQSPTHLIKTRGQQVTLRCSSQSGHNTVSWYQQALGQGPQFIFQYYREEENGRGNFPPRFSGLQFPNYSSELNVNALELDDSALYLCASSQLGLAARTDTQYFGPGTRLTVL.

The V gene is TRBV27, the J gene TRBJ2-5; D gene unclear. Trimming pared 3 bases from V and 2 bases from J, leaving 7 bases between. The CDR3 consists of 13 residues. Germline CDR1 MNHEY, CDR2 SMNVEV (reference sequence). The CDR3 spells CASSFSEQETQYF. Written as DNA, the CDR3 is TGTGCCAGCAGTTTTTCCGAGCAAGAGACCCAGTACTTC.

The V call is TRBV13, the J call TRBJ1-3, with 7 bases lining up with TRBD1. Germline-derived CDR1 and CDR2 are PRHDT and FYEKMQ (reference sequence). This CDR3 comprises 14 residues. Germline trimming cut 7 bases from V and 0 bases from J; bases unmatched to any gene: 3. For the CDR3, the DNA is TGTGCCAGCACCGACAGGGCCTCTGGAAACACCATATATTTT. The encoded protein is CASTDRASGNTIYF.

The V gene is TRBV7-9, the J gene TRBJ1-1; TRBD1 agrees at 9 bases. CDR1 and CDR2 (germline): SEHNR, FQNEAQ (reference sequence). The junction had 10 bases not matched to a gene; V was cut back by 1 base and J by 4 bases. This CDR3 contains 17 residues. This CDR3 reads CASSLVVLQGATTEAFF. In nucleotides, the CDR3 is TGTGCCAGCAGCTTAGTAGTCCTACAGGGGGCTACCACTGAAGCTTTCTTT.